This TCR beta chain was identified in a study of cytomegalovirus exposure and HLA in healthy donors. Findings and limits, study-wide: Later analysis demonstrated an association between a missense DCLRE1C variant and TCR beta V- and J-gene trimming. Presence/absence analyses took donor sequencing depth as roughly uniform.

The CDR3 runs 13 residues. CDR1 and CDR2 from the germline V gene are MDHEN and SYDVKM. Trimming stripped 5 bases from V and 6 bases from J, with 11 bases between. 60 Vbeta and 13 Jbeta primers were used in PCR. Produced via immunoSEQ multiplex PCR; TCRdb's table is partial and in-frame only. The repertoire holds over 150,000 clones, with about 84% as singletons. For this clone: Its antigen is unknown.

The source of this sequence is a man between 18 and 35 years old in good health and CMV-seronegative. The chain combines TRBV28 with TRBJ2-1, with D perhaps TRBD1 (5 bases). The sample comprised PBMCs. The CDR3: CASSRQPINEQFF. CDR3 in DNA: TGTGCCAGCAGTAGACAGCCGATCAATGAGCAGTTCTTC.